A single sample is the source of the 20 T cell receptor beta chains below, sequenced in a study of beta chain features in type 1 diabetes. cDNA synthesis used the whole RNA isolate, giving expressed TCRB sequences. Assay used: immunoSEQ multiplex PCR; TCRdb lists only in-frame clones, some missing. The table includes 620,000 or so clones, less than 20% detected once. Sequences were obtained from naive CD4+ T cells from blood. All receptors come from a man younger than 30 in good health.

The chain has TRBV11-1 and TRBJ2-1; TRBD1 agrees at 9 bases. This CDR3 is 15 amino acids long. J gave up 4 bases and V 5 bases, and 6 bases lay outside the gene matches. Germline V gene data show CDR1 as SGHAT and CDR2 as FQDESV (reference sequence). The CDR3 is CASSPRDRVYNEQFF. CDR3 bases: TGTGCCAGCAGCCCACGGGACAGGGTGTACAATGAGCAGTTCTTC. Using reference TRBV11-1 and TRBJ2-1 for the parts outside the CDR3, the full variable domain is EAEVAQSPRYKITEKSQAVAFWCDPISGHATLYWYRQILGQGPELLVQFQDESVVDDSQLPKDRFSAERLKGVDSTLKIQPAELGDSAMYLCASSPRDRVYNEQFFGPGTRLTVL.

This clone occurred a few times. The chain couples TRBV7-2 to TRBJ1-2, with D tentatively TRBD1 (5 bases). CDR3 length: 11 amino acids. The V end lost 5 bases, the J end lost 5 bases, and 6 bases lay between the germline ends. Germline CDR1 is SGHTA and CDR2 is FQGNSA. Written as DNA, the CDR3 is TGTGCCAGCAGCCCAGGGTATGGCTACACCTTC. Translation gives CASSPGYGYTF.

There are a few counts of this clone. The gene calls are TRBV5-1 and TRBJ2-1; 7 nucleotides line up with TRBD2. With 4 bases clipped from V and 4 bases from J, the junction kept 5 bases outside the gene matches. Germline loops: CDR1 SGHRS, CDR2 YFSETQ. The CDR3 is 14 residues long. CDR3: CASSPGTKYNEQFF. CDR3 in DNA: TGCGCCAGCAGCCCGGGGACTAAATACAATGAGCAGTTCTTC.

This sequence joins TRBV7-9 and TRBJ2-3; unclear D gene. CDR3 size: 17 residues. The germline CDR1 and CDR2 sequences are SEHNR and FQNEAQ (reference sequence). V lost 7 bases, J lost 2 bases, and 22 bases lay in between. The CDR3 reads CASTLPPPGPYTDTQYF. The CDR3 DNA reads TGTGCCAGCACTCTACCCCCGCCGGGCCCTTACACAGATACGCAGTATTTT.

The V call is TRBV25-1, the J call TRBJ1-2; a weak D match, TRBD1 (5 bases). Per germline, CDR1 MGHDK and CDR2 SYGVNS. This CDR3 is built from 13 residues. Trimming shortened V by 4 bases and J by 6 bases, and 12 bases separated the two germline ends. The CDR3 region is CASSGVGVHGYTF. In DNA form, the CDR3 reads TGTGCCAGCAGTGGAGTAGGGGTCCATGGCTACACCTTC.

This clone was detected a few times. The chain carries TRBV7-2 and TRBJ2-3; 16 positions agree with TRBD2. V shed 4 bases and J 6 bases; nucleotides not matched to a gene: 4. The CDR3 is 16 amino acids. Germline V gene sequence: CDR1 SGHTA, CDR2 FQGNSA. The CDR3 DNA reads as TGTGCCAGCAGCTCCGGGACTAGCGGGAGGGCCGATACGCAGTATTTT. Protein product: CASSSGTSGRADTQYF.

The chain carries TRBV5-4 and TRBJ2-1; D possibly corresponds to TRBD2 (5 bases). Germline CDR1 is SGHNT and CDR2 is YYREEE (reference sequence). The CDR3 length is 16 residues. V dropped 0 bases and J dropped 0 bases, with 10 bases sitting between them. The CDR3 nucleotides are TGTGCCAGCAGCTTGGTCTCAGGAGGCTCCTACAATGAGCAGTTCTTC. Its translation: CASSLVSGGSYNEQFF.

The rearrangement links TRBV4-2 to TRBJ2-5, with D perhaps TRBD1 (5 bases). Per the germline V gene, CDR1 is LGHNA and CDR2 is YNFKEQ. Deletions cut 0 bases from V and 3 bases from J, with 14 bases between. CDR3 length equals 16 residues. The CDR3 loop reads CASSQDSGQGKETQYF. The DNA of the CDR3 is TGTGCCAGCAGCCAAGACTCCGGACAAGGGAAAGAGACCCAGTACTTC.

As regards this clone: Other DNA sequences in the sample encode the same CDR3. This chain uses TRBV28 with TRBJ1-5; 8 positions match TRBD1. The germline CDR1 and CDR2 sequences are MDHEN and SYDVKM. The CDR3 sequence is 15 residues long. V lost 2 bases to trimming and J lost 3 bases; unmatched junction nucleotides: 3. CDR3 loop: CASSLGQGNNQPQHF. CDR3 nucleotides: TGTGCCAGCAGTTTAGGACAGGGCAACAATCAGCCCCAGCATTTT. Full variable domain (outside the CDR3, taken from reference TRBV28 and TRBJ1-5): DVKVTQSSRYLVKRTGEKVFLECVQDMDHENMFWYRQDPGLGLRLIYFSYDVKMKEKGDIPEGYSVSREKKERFSLILESASTNQTSMYLCASSLGQGNNQPQHFGDGTRLSIL.

This clone was detected only a few times. The rearrangement joins TRBV2 to TRBJ1-2; 7 bases agree with TRBD1. The ends lost 5 bases at V and 4 bases at J; junction bases unmatched: 1. This CDR3 region has 12 residues. Germline V CDR1 and CDR2: SNHLY, FYNNEI. Written as DNA, the CDR3 is TGTGCCAGCAGTTGGACAGGCTATGGCTACACCTTC. The encoded protein is CASSWTGYGYTF.

This sequence joins TRBV5-6 and TRBJ2-4; perhaps TRBD2 as D (5 bases). V lost 0 bases to trimming and J lost 9 bases, with 10 bases between them. CDR3 length: 13 residues. Per the germline V gene, CDR1 is SGHDT and CDR2 is YYEEEE. CDR3 nucleotide sequence: TGTGCCAGCAGCTTGGCCGCGGGCATCATTCAGTACTTC. Translated, it gives CASSLAAGIIQYF.

This clone came up a few times. The rearrangement links TRBV6-1 to TRBJ1-2; D is undetermined. This CDR3 has 13 residues. CDR1 and CDR2 from the germline V gene are MNHNS and SASEGT. V lost 5 bases, J lost 5 bases, and 12 bases lay in between. The CDR3 spells CASSTGNAYGYTF. The CDR3 region has the DNA TGTGCCAGCAGTACCGGGAACGCGTATGGCTACACCTTC.

This clone was counted a few times. The V and J genes are TRBV20-1 and TRBJ1-2; 7 positions match TRBD1. The germline CDR1 and CDR2 sequences are DFQATT and SNEGSKA (reference sequence). The CDR3 covers 11 residues. In DNA, the CDR3 is TGCGCTCCGACAGGGAACTATGGCTACACCTTC. Amino acids: CAPTGNYGYTF.

This clone was counted only a few times. The V call is TRBV6-5, the J call TRBJ2-2; 7 bases fit TRBD2. This CDR3 contains 13 residues. Per germline, CDR1 MNHEY and CDR2 SVGAGI. The ends lost 4 bases at V and 6 bases at J; junction bases unmatched: 2. In DNA, the CDR3 is TGTGCCAGCAGTTGGACTAGGTCCGGGGAGCTGTTTTTT. Translated, it gives CASSWTRSGELFF.

This clone showed up just a few times. The chain links TRBV6-1 to TRBJ2-3, with D uncertain. With 8 bases removed from V and 0 bases from J, the gap between germline ends came to 12 bases. This CDR3 spans 14 amino acids. Germline CDR1 is MNHNS and CDR2 is SASEGT. This chain's CDR3 is CASAAGYSTDTQYF. CDR3 DNA: TGTGCCAGCGCCGCAGGTTATAGCACAGATACGCAGTATTTT.

The chain couples TRBV7-9 to TRBJ1-5; 9 nucleotides match TRBD1. Germline V CDR1 and CDR2: SEHNR, FQNEAQ (reference sequence). This CDR3 is 15 amino acids long. Trimming removed 5 bases from V and 3 bases from J; junction bases left unmatched: 5. The chain's CDR3 is CASSAGQGNNQPQHF. The CDR3 DNA reads TGTGCCAGCAGCGCCGGACAGGGGAACAATCAGCCCCAGCATTTT.

This clone was detected a few times. The gene calls are TRBV28 and TRBJ1-2; a possible D gene is TRBD1 (5 bases). The germline V and J ends were trimmed by 1 base and 4 bases, with 7 bases remaining between them. The CDR3 covers 13 residues. Germline V lookup: CDR1 MDHEN, CDR2 SYDVKM. The CDR3 DNA is TGTGCCAGCAGTTTATACAGGTTCTATGGCTACACCTTC. Translated: CASSLYRFYGYTF.

This clone was counted between two and nine times. The J gene is TRBJ1-5, the V gene TRBV6-5; D unresolved. CDR3 length: 13 amino acids. Germline-derived CDR1 and CDR2 are MNHEY and SVGAGI. V was trimmed by 6 bases and J by 1 base, leaving 7 bases between them. CDR3 in DNA: TGTGCCAGCAGCCCGAGGAGCAATCAGCCCCAGCATTTT. It translates to CASSPRSNQPQHF.

V gene TRBV7-2 combines with J gene TRBJ2-7; 9 positions match TRBD1. The germline V gene has CDR1 SGHTA and CDR2 FQGNSA. V lost 5 bases and J lost 2; bases outside the gene matches: 4. There are 14 residues in the CDR3. CDR3 DNA: TGTGCCAGCAGCCCACAGGGGGCTACCTACGAGCAGTACTTC. This translates into CASSPQGATYEQYF.

The chain has TRBV7-3 and TRBJ1-2, with 7 bases fitting TRBD1. The CDR3 sequence is 13 residues long. CDR1 SGHTA and CDR2 FQGTGA come from the germline V gene. V lost 2 bases, J lost 8 bases, and 5 bases stayed unmatched. Here the CDR3 reads CASSLDRESGYTF. CDR3 coding DNA: TGTGCCAGCAGCTTAGACAGGGAATCAGGCTACACCTTC.